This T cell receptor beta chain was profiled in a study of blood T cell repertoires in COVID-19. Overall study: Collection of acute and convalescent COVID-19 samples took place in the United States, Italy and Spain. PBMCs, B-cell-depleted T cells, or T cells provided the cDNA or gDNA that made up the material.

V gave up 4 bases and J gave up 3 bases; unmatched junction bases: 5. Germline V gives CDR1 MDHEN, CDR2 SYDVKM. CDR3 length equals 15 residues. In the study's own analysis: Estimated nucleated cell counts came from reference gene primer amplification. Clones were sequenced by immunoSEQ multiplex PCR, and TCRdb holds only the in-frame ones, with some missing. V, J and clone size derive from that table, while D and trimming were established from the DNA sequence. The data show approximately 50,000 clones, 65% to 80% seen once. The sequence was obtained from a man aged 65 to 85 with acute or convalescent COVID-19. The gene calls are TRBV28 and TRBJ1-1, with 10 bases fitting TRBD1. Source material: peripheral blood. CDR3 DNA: TGTGCCAGCAGTTATACCGGGACAGGGGACACTGAAGCTTTCTTT. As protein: CASSYTGTGDTEAFF.